This T cell receptor beta chain was identified during a study of CD8 T cells in Susac syndrome. After extraction with the RNeasy kit, roughly 0.45 to 1 ug of the RNA was reverse transcribed using random hexamers. Amplification of TCR beta CDR3 across 54 Vbeta and 13 Jbeta was performed with immunoSEQ multiplex PCR. TCRdb called the immunoSEQ multiplex PCR reads again in MiXCR, with one record for every CDR3 protein. The sample shows fewer than 150,000 distinct CDR3 sequences, approximately 90% of them seen only once. The multiple sclerosis control group consisted of treatment-naive patients whose relapsing-remitting disease, which was either stable or active, fulfilled revised McDonald criteria. The CDR3 extends over 15 amino acids. Germline CDR1 is SGHTA and CDR2 is FQGNSA. The V end was cut by 5 bases, the J end by 0 bases, with 11 bases between.

The clonotype comes from a human donor with multiple sclerosis. The sample was CD8+ T cells from PBMCs. The gene calls are TRBV7-2 and TRBJ1-5, with a tentative D call TRBD1 (5 bases). For the CDR3, the DNA is TGTGCCAGCAGCCCCGGAGGGGTTAGCAATCAGCCCCAGCATTTT. The encoded protein is CASSPGGVSNQPQHF.